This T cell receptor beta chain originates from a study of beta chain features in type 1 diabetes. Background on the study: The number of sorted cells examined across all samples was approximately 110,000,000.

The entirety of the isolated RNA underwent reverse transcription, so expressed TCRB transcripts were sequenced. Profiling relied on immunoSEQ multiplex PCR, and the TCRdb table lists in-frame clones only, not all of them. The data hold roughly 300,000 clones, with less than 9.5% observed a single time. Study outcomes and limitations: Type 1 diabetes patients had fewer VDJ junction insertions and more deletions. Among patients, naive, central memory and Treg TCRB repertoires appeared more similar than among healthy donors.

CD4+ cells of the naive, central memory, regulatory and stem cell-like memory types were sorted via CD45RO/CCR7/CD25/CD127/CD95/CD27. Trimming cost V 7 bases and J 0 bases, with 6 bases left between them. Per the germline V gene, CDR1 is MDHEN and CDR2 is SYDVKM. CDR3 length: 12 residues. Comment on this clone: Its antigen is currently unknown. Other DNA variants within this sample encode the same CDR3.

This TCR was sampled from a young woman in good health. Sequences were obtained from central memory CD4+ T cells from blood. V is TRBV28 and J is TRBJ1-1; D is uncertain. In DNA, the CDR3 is TGTGCCAGCACCCTCATGAACACTGAAGCTTTCTTT. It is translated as CASTLMNTEAFF.